This T cell receptor (beta chain) was profiled in a study of regulatory T cells in long-lasting Graves disease. Study in general: Over 5 years on antithyroid drugs plus positive TSH receptor antibodies marked Graves' disease as persistent.

The sample's time point: persistent/refractory GD, antithyroid drugs over 5 years with positive TRAb. Researchers made the TCR library from RNA that was extracted from PBMCs. Through Arm-PCR of CDR3 regions and iRepertoire HTBI primers, TCR beta libraries were built. TCRdb itself ran the multiplex PCR reads through MiXCR, one entry per CDR3 protein. The table shows a few hundred thousand distinct CDR3 sequences, with about a quarter occurring only once. Material: peripheral blood mononuclear cells (PBMCs), obtained when the disease was refractory, from a patient treated with antithyroid drugs. The source of this sequence is a female donor with Graves disease.

Here the CDR3 DNA reads TGTGCCACCCAACGGGACCCCGGGGCAGGTGGTACGCAGTATTTT. Amino acids: CATQRDPGAGGTQYF. V and J are TRBV6-1 and TRBJ2-3, with D possibly being TRBD1 or TRBD2 (5 bases each). V lost 10 bases to trimming and J lost 8 bases, with 25 bases between them. Per germline, CDR1 MNHNS and CDR2 SASEGT. The CDR3 runs 15 residues.